These T cell receptor beta chains were read from a single sample in a study of control samples from healthy donors and cancer patients. The repertoire was sequenced with immunoSEQ multiplex PCR; TCRdb's copy has only in-frame clones and lacks some. This table lists about 200,000 clones. The sequencing sample was made of blood. These TCRs come from a woman younger than 45 in good health. The CDR3 runs from the conserved cysteine through the conserved F or W. The D gene is left open where the match is weak.

TRBJ1-4,-,TRBV25-1,CASSREKLFF,TGTGCCAGCAGCCGCGAAAAACTGTTTTTT
TRBJ2-7,-,TRBV28,CASSLPQTGYEQYF,TGTGCCAGCAGTTTACCGCAAACGGGCTACGAGCAGTACTTC
TRBJ1-1,-,TRBV28,CASSAQWTGGDEAFF,TGTGCCAGCAGTGCCCAATGGACGGGCGGCGATGAAGCTTTCTTT
TRBJ2-1,TRBD1,TRBV11-3,CASSLGQGRSNEQFF,TGTGCCAGCAGCTTAGGACAGGGCCGAAGCAATGAGCAGTTCTTC
TRBJ1-2,-,TRBV18,CASSPPTATYGYTF,TGTGCCAGCTCACCCCCGACAGCGACTTATGGCTACACCTTC
TRBJ2-7,-,TRBV2,CASRPDGYEQYF,TGTGCCAGCAGACCCGACGGTTACGAGCAGTACTTC
TRBJ1-2,-,TRBV7-9,CASSLDGLRSNAYGYTF,TGTGCCAGCAGCTTAGACGGACTACGCTCCAACGCTTATGGCTACACCTTC
TRBJ1-5,-,TRBV7-8,CASSLVGNSNQPQHF,TGTGCCAGCAGCTTAGTCGGAAATAGCAATCAGCCCCAGCATTTT
TRBJ2-7,TRBD1,TRBV7-8,CASSRRHTGESYEQYF,TGTGCCAGCAGCCGAAGACACACAGGGGAGTCCTACGAGCAGTACTTC
TRBJ1-4,-,TRBV30,CAWSRGDSMFF,TGTGCCTGGTCAAGGGGGGACTCAATGTTTTTT